Below are 14 T cell receptor beta chains sequenced from a single sample in a study of blood T cell repertoires in COVID-19 (dated by TCRdb to about 2020). Libraries were built with the immunoSEQ multiplex PCR assay. TCRdb carries this immuneACCESS record with in-frame sequences only. Its versions omit some clonotypes, under half of them owing to an unresolved V gene in the studies checked, with the rest unexplained. The sample records a few hundred thousand clones, 88% of which are singletons. The ten top clones hold around 5% of the sample. The sample comprised PBMCs or T cells enriched from blood (not recorded which). Receptors originate from a man aged 30 to 39 who had recovered from COVID-19.

This chain joins TRBV2 and TRBJ1-1; TRBD1 aligns across 7 bases. Germline V lookup: CDR1 SNHLY, CDR2 FYNNEI. J lost 5 bases, V lost 4 bases, and 4 bases had no gene match. The length of the CDR3 is 13 residues. This chain's CDR3 is CASSATGWTEAFF. The CDR3 DNA follows: TGTGCCAGCAGTGCGACAGGGTGGACTGAAGCTTTCTTT.

The V call is TRBV24-1, the J call TRBJ2-2, with 9 positions matching TRBD1. CDR3 length equals 14 residues. Germline V CDR1 and CDR2: KGHDR, SFDVKD. V lost 8 bases, J lost 8 bases, and 8 bases stayed unmatched. The CDR3 protein is CATTMTGGEGELFF. CDR3 nucleotides: TGTGCCACCACCATGACAGGGGGGGAAGGGGAGCTGTTTTTT.

J is TRBJ2-7 and V is TRBV11-2, with a weak D call TRBD2 (6 bases). This CDR3 comprises 15 residues. V was trimmed by 0 bases and J by 2 bases, leaving 11 bases between them. CDR1 is SGHAT and CDR2 is FQNNGV in the germline V gene. The CDR3 loop is CASSLDGTDTYEQYF. The CDR3 nucleotides read TGTGCCAGCAGCTTAGATGGGACTGATACCTACGAGCAGTACTTC.

V and J are TRBV15 and TRBJ1-6, with a possible D match to TRBD1 (6 bases). Germline CDR1 LNHNV, CDR2 YYDKDF (reference sequence). CDR3 length equals 15 residues. Trimming pared 1 base from V and 10 bases from J, leaving 14 bases between. The CDR3 loop reads CATSRGGPVGSPLHF. CDR3 DNA: TGTGCCACCAGCAGAGGGGGGCCTGTGGGATCACCCCTCCACTTT.

The chain carries TRBV2 and TRBJ1-2; D is unresolved. Per germline, CDR1 SNHLY and CDR2 FYNNEI. V shed 0 bases and J shed 3 bases, with 8 bases lying between them. The CDR3 length is 14 residues. This CDR3 reads CASSEAQRDYGYTF. As DNA, the CDR3 is TGTGCCAGCAGTGAAGCGCAGCGGGACTATGGCTACACCTTC.

The rearrangement joins TRBV12-3 or TRBV12-4 to TRBJ2-7; D gene uncertain. Deletions cut 2 bases from V and 3 bases from J, with 8 bases between. The CDR3 is 13 residues long. For the CDR3, the DNA is TGTGCCAGCAGTTTATGGGCAGGCTACGAGCAGTACTTC. Translation gives CASSLWAGYEQYF.

The V call is TRBV7-9, the J call TRBJ1-1; D might be TRBD1 (5 bases). Germline V gene sequence: CDR1 SEHNR, CDR2 FQNEAQ (reference sequence). This CDR3 contains 13 residues. V gave up 8 bases and J gave up 1 base, with 11 bases separating them. The CDR3 region is CASGFQGNTEAFF. Here the CDR3 DNA reads TGTGCCAGCGGGTTCCAGGGGAACACTGAAGCTTTCTTT.

V is TRBV18 and J is TRBJ1-1; perhaps TRBD1 as D (5 bases). V was trimmed by 6 bases and J by 2 bases, leaving 13 bases between them. Germline V gene data show CDR1 as KGHSH and CDR2 as LQKENI. CDR3 length equals 14 residues. The CDR3 region is CASSGGGTNTEAFF. The CDR3 DNA sequence: TGTGCCAGCTCTGGCGGGGGGACTAACACTGAAGCTTTCTTT. The full variable domain, in which reference TRBV18 and TRBJ1-1 provide the parts outside the CDR3, is NAGVMQNPRHLVRRRGQEARLRCSPMKGHSHVYWYRQLPEEGLKFMVYLQKENIIDESGMPKERFSAEFPKEGPSILRIQQVVRGDSAAYFCASSGGGTNTEAFFGQGTRLTVV.

The chain carries TRBV6-5 and TRBJ2-7, with a possible D match to TRBD1 (6 bases). The CDR3 has 15 amino acids. V was cut by 2 bases and J by 3 bases, with 14 bases left in between. CDR1 MNHEY and CDR2 SVGAGI come from the germline V gene. The CDR3 sequence: CASSYGTRRFYEQYF. The CDR3 bases are TGTGCCAGCAGTTACGGGACACGAAGATTCTACGAGCAGTACTTC.

V gene TRBV19 combines with J gene TRBJ1-6, with D perhaps matching TRBD1 (5 bases). The CDR3 runs to 17 residues. V was clipped by 3 bases and J by 0 bases, with 12 bases between them. Germline V gene lookup returns CDR1 LNHDA and CDR2 SQIVND (reference sequence). This CDR3 reads CASSMGLMSSYNSPLHF. DNA for the CDR3: TGTGCCAGTAGTATGGGGCTGATGAGCTCCTATAATTCACCCCTCCACTTT. The full variable domain, its missing parts supplied by reference TRBV19 and TRBJ1-6, is DGGITQSPKYLFRKEGQNVTLSCEQNLNHDAMYWYRQDPGQGLRLIYYSQIVNDFQKGDIAEGYSVSREKKESFPLTVTSAQKNPTAFYLCASSMGLMSSYNSPLHFGNGTRLTVT.

In this sample, this clone turned up a few times. The rearrangement uses TRBV5-4 and TRBJ1-6; a weak D match, TRBD1 (6 bases). Germline V gives CDR1 SGHNT, CDR2 YYREEE (reference sequence). Between the trimmed V and J ends, which lost 0 bases and 7 bases, there was a span of 14 bases. The CDR3 is made up of 16 amino acids. CDR3 loop: CASSLGRGNSNSPLHF. CDR3 in DNA: TGTGCCAGCAGCTTGGGCAGGGGAAATAGCAATTCACCCCTCCACTTT.

This chain uses TRBV28 with TRBJ1-4, with TRBD1 as a possible D gene (6 bases). Looked up from germline, CDR1 is MDHEN and CDR2 is SYDVKM. This CDR3 comprises 15 residues. V gave up 5 bases and J gave up 3 bases, with 13 bases separating them. The CDR3 sequence: CASSPAGAPNEKLFF. CDR3 in DNA: TGTGCCAGCAGTCCCGCAGGGGCGCCTAATGAAAAACTGTTTTTT.

The chain combines TRBV19 with TRBJ2-3; 9 nucleotides line up with TRBD2. This CDR3 spans 15 amino acids. Germline assignment: CDR1 LNHDA and CDR2 SQIVND (reference sequence). Germline trimming cut 4 bases from V and 2 bases from J; bases unmatched to any gene: 4. DNA for the CDR3: TGTGCCAGTAGTAAGGGACTAGCCGTCACAGATACGCAGTATTTT. It yields the protein CASSKGLAVTDTQYF.

The chain is built from TRBV10-2 and TRBJ2-7, with D uncertain. Trimming left V 6 bases short and J 3 bases short, with 12 bases between. The V gene's germline CDR1 is WSHSY and CDR2 SAAADI. The CDR3 runs to 13 residues. CDR3 in DNA: TGCGCCAGCAGCGTTCGTCCAGACTACGAGCAGTACTTC. This gives the protein CASSVRPDYEQYF.